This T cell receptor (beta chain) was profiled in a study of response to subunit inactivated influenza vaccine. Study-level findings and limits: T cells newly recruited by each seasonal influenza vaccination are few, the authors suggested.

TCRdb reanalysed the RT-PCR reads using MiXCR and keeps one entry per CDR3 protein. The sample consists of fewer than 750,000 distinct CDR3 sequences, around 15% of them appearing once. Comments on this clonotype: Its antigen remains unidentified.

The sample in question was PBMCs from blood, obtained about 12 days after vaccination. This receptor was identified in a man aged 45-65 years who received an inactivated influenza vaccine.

The CDR3 sequence: CASSAGQEYNEQFF. The DNA of the CDR3 is TGTGCCAGCAGCGCAGGGCAAGAATACAATGAGCAGTTCTTC. The V and J genes are TRBV9 and TRBJ2-1; the D gene is possibly TRBD1 (5 bases). The CDR3 is made up of 14 amino acids. V gave up 3 bases and J gave up 4 bases, with 11 bases separating them. Germline V CDR1 and CDR2: SGDLS, YYNGEE. The full variable domain, rest sourced from reference TRBV9 and TRBJ2-1, is DSGVTQTPKHLITATGQRVTLRCSPRSGDLSVYWYQQSLDQGLQFLIQYYNGEERAKGNILERFSAQQFPDLHSELNLSSLELGDSALYFCASSAGQEYNEQFFGPGTRLTVL.